These 28 T cell receptor beta chains share one sample of origin, sequenced in a study of early T cells in non-severe SARS-CoV-2 infection. Via MiXCR, TCRdb re-called the 5' RACE reads, giving one row per CDR3 protein. The sample contains fewer than 60,000 distinct CDR3 sequences, approximately 9% of which appear only once. The source material was whole blood, sampled at baseline. These receptors all come from an adult who was a healthcare worker with PCR-confirmed SARS-CoV-2 infection or an uninfected control (not recorded which).

In its sample, this clonotype was seen many times. This chain connects TRBV6-1 to TRBJ1-2; TRBD1 matches 9 bases. The trim removed 7 bases at V and 4 bases at J, leaving 4 bases unmatched. CDR1 and CDR2 from the germline V gene are MNHNS and SASEGT. The CDR3 has 13 residues. The DNA of the CDR3 is TGTGCCAGCATCAAGACAGGGGGCTATGGCTACACCTTC. Its protein is CASIKTGGYGYTF.

A remark on this clonotype: At one end, the junction sequence differs from germline, possibly due to a read error. The rearrangement links TRBV19 to TRBJ2-4, with 11 bases fitting TRBD2. This CDR3 is built from 16 residues. In germline, CDR1 is LNHDA, CDR2 SQIVND (reference sequence). CDR3 region: CASSISGGAVSNIRYF. Here the CDR3 DNA reads TGTGCCAGTAGTATTAGCGGGGGGGCCGTTTCCAACATTCGGTACTTC. Combining the CDR3 with reference TRBV19 and TRBJ2-4 gives the whole variable domain DGGITQSPKYLFRKEGQNVTLSCEQNLNHDAMYWYRQDPGQGLRLIYYSQIVNDFQKGDIAEGYSVSREKKESFPLTVTSAQKNPTAFYLCASSISGGAVSNIRYFGAGTRLSVL.

This clonotype was counted many times. This chain uses TRBV6-5 with TRBJ2-2, with TRBD2 identical over 7 bases. This CDR3 contains 15 residues. CDR1 MNHEY and CDR2 SVGAGI come from the germline V gene. The junction had 6 bases not matched to a gene; V was cut back by 4 bases and J by 4 bases. The CDR3 here is CASSFQRDTTGELFF. CDR3 in DNA: TGTGCCAGCAGTTTCCAGCGGGATACCACCGGGGAGCTGTTTTTT.

This clonotype has only a few counts. The J gene is TRBJ1-5, the V gene TRBV24-1; D remains unclear. CDR3 length: 15 amino acids. From germline, CDR1 is KGHDR and CDR2 SFDVKD. V was pared by 2 bases and J by 1 base, with 8 bases between. The CDR3 sequence is CATSDSRWSNQPQHF. CDR3 nucleotide sequence: TGTGCCACCAGTGATTCCCGGTGGAGCAATCAGCCCCAGCATTTT.

The sample holds a few counts of this clonotype. The chain carries TRBV11-2 and TRBJ2-7; TRBD2 agrees at 15 bases. The CDR3 sequence is 17 residues long. V lost 5 bases to trimming and J lost 0 bases; unmatched junction nucleotides: 5. CDR1 is SGHAT and CDR2 is FQNNGV in the germline V gene. DNA for the CDR3: TGTGCCAGCAGCCTCGGGACTAGCGGGGGGTCCTCCTACGAGCAGTACTTC. This translates into CASSLGTSGGSSYEQYF.

This clonotype has a count of ten or more. The chain has TRBV5-4 and TRBJ2-7; 8 nucleotides line up with TRBD2. Unmatched junction bases numbered 14, after V lost 1 base and J lost 5 bases. CDR1 and CDR2 (germline): SGHNT, YYREEE (reference sequence). This CDR3 comprises 17 residues. The CDR3 coding sequence is TGTGCCAGCAGCTTGAACACCGGGACTAGTCTTGTCGACGAGCAGTACTTC. Amino acids: CASSLNTGTSLVDEQYF.

This clonotype came up a few times. V gene TRBV7-2 combines with J gene TRBJ2-3; D might be TRBD1 or TRBD2, each matching 6 bases. This CDR3 contains 15 residues. Trimming removed 6 bases at V and 7 bases at J, with 20 bases between. Germline-derived CDR1 and CDR2 are SGHTA and FQGNSA. CDR3 sequence reads: CASSLKGGRGNTQYF. The CDR3 region has the DNA TGTGCCAGCAGTTTGAAGGGGGGTAGGGGAAATACGCAGTATTTT. Complete variable domain (other parts from reference TRBV7-2 and TRBJ2-3): GAGVSQSPSNKVTEKGKDVELRCDPISGHTALYWYRQSLGQGLEFLIYFQGNSAPDKSGLPSDRFSAERTGGSVSTLTIQRTQQEDSAVYLCASSLKGGRGNTQYFGPGTRLTVL.

Ten or more counts support this clonotype. The chain carries TRBV12-3 or TRBV12-4 and TRBJ2-1; possible D gene TRBD1, 5 bases. Trimming pared 1 base from V and 7 bases from J, leaving 8 bases between. CDR3 length equals 13 residues. CDR3 sequence reads: CASSLEGQNEQFF. CDR3 nucleotide sequence: TGTGCCAGCAGTTTAGAGGGGCAGAATGAGCAGTTCTTC.

The chain has TRBV5-1 and TRBJ1-3, with no clear D. Trimming removed 1 base from V and 0 bases from J, with 11 bases in between. CDR1 SGHRS and CDR2 YFSETQ come from the germline V gene. This CDR3 spans 16 amino acids. The CDR3 DNA follows: TGCGCCAGCAGCTTGCTTGGGGTCAACTCTGGAAACACCATATATTTT. Translated: CASSLLGVNSGNTIYF.

This clonotype was recorded a few times. The V and J genes are TRBV2 and TRBJ2-2; D might be TRBD1 (6 bases). This CDR3 is 14 amino acids long. CDR1 and CDR2 (germline): SNHLY, FYNNEI. V was shortened by 6 bases and J by 2 bases, with 10 bases between the two germline ends. The chain's CDR3 is CASSAGTNTGELFF. CDR3 bases: TGTGCCAGCAGCGCCGGGACAAACACCGGGGAGCTGTTTTTT.

The table lists this clonotype with many counts. CDR3 loop: CASSTTYDRVRRGELFF. Written as DNA, the CDR3 is TGTGCCAGTAGTACAACGTACGACAGGGTCCGGAGGGGGGAGCTGTTTTTT. This sequence joins TRBV19 and TRBJ2-2; 7 bases are shared with TRBD1. The germline gives CDR1 LNHDA, CDR2 SQIVND (reference sequence). V lost 4 bases, J lost 8 bases, and 16 bases stayed unmatched. The CDR3 length is 17 residues.

This clonotype was found a few times. The V and J genes are TRBV28 and TRBJ2-5; D uncertain. Germline V CDR1 and CDR2: MDHEN, SYDVKM. This CDR3 has 10 residues. The V end lost 7 bases, the J end lost 2 bases, and 2 bases lay between the germline ends. CDR3 coding DNA: TGTGCCAGCAAACAAGAGACCCAGTACTTC. The encoded protein is CASKQETQYF.

This clonotype was observed a handful of times. This sequence joins TRBV4-3 and TRBJ2-3, with D perhaps matching TRBD2 (5 bases). Germline V gene lookup returns CDR1 LGHNA and CDR2 YSLEER. CDR3 size: 14 residues. The V end was cut by 0 bases, the J end by 4 bases, with 8 bases between. This chain's CDR3 is CASSQEASSDTQYF. The CDR3 coding sequence is TGCGCCAGCAGCCAAGAGGCTAGCTCAGATACGCAGTATTTT.

This clonotype was detected many times. CDR3 sequence (DNA): TGTGCCAGTAGCGACTCCGGACTAGAAGAGACCCAGTACTTC. Its translation is CASSDSGLEETQYF. The rearrangement joins TRBV19 to TRBJ2-5, with 7 bases identical to TRBD2. The CDR3 loop spans 14 amino acids. The V and J ends lost 6 bases and 3 bases, in that order; junction bases with no gene match: 7. In germline, CDR1 is LNHDA, CDR2 SQIVND (reference sequence).

This clonotype was counted many times. This chain connects TRBV5-1 to TRBJ1-1; the match to TRBD1 covers 8 bases. The ends lost 6 bases at V and 6 bases at J; junction bases unmatched: 28. CDR3 size: 20 residues. The germline CDR1 and CDR2 sequences are SGHRS and YFSETQ. CDR3 loop: CASKTVKIPRDRGDVAEAFF. As DNA, the CDR3 is TGCGCCAGCAAAACAGTTAAAATTCCCCGCGACAGGGGAGATGTGGCTGAAGCTTTCTTT.

This clonotype appeared a few times. V gene TRBV20-1 combines with J gene TRBJ2-7, with D perhaps TRBD1 (6 bases). This CDR3 is 13 amino acids long. Per the germline V gene, CDR1 is DFQATT and CDR2 is SNEGSKA (reference sequence). The V gene lost 0 bases and the J gene lost 5 bases, with 11 bases spanning the gap. The CDR3 bases are TGCAGTGCTAGAGACCAGGGGCTCGACGAGCAGTACTTC. Protein: CSARDQGLDEQYF.

A few counts support this clonotype. V and J are TRBV7-9 and TRBJ2-1; TRBD2 agrees at 8 bases. V lost 2 bases, J lost 3 bases, and 12 bases stayed unmatched. The length of the CDR3 is 18 residues. Germline V gene sequence: CDR1 SEHNR, CDR2 FQNEAQ (reference sequence). CDR3 nucleotide sequence: TGTGCCAGCAGCTTAAGCGGGGGAGTTCCCTCCATCTACAATGAGCAGTTCTTC. As protein: CASSLSGGVPSIYNEQFF. Full variable domain (missing parts from reference TRBV7-9 and TRBJ2-1): DTGVSQNPRHKITKRGQNVTFRCDPISEHNRLYWYRQTLGQGPEFLTYFQNEAQLEKSRLLSDRFSAERPKGSFSTLEIQRTEQGDSAMYLCASSLSGGVPSIYNEQFFGPGTRLTVL.

This clonotype was seen ten or more times. V and J are TRBV2 and TRBJ2-1, with 9 bases identical to TRBD1. Losses at the gene ends were 6 bases for V and 3 bases for J; bases not matched to a gene: 6. Germline V gene sequence: CDR1 SNHLY, CDR2 FYNNEI. The CDR3 loop spans 15 amino acids. CDR3 coding DNA: TGTGCCAGCAGCACCGACAGGGGGATCTACAATGAGCAGTTCTTC. As protein: CASSTDRGIYNEQFF.

This clonotype was detected only a few times. The V and J genes are TRBV10-3 and TRBJ2-3; D remains ambiguous. This CDR3 comprises 12 residues. Germline assignment: CDR1 ENHRY and CDR2 SYGVKD. V was pared by 3 bases and J by 6 bases, with 7 bases between. CDR3 in amino acids: CAISDQSDTQYF. The CDR3, as DNA: TGTGCCATCAGTGATCAATCGGATACGCAGTATTTT.

This clonotype has a count of ten or more. This chain links TRBV6-2 or TRBV6-3 with TRBJ1-2; D possibly corresponds to TRBD1 (6 bases). CDR3 length: 13 residues. V was shortened by 2 bases and J by 2 bases, with 6 bases between the two germline ends. CDR1 is MNHEY and CDR2 is SVGEGT in the germline V gene. CDR3 coding DNA: TGTGCCAGCAGTTACGACAGGAACTATGGCTACACCTTC. This codes for CASSYDRNYGYTF.

The chain recombines TRBV7-9 with TRBJ2-5; perhaps D is TRBD1 or TRBD2 (6 bases each). Per germline, CDR1 SEHNR and CDR2 FQNEAQ (reference sequence). The CDR3 totals 14 residues. Trimming removed 5 bases at V and 5 bases at J, with 15 bases between. This CDR3 is CASSPDGGQETQYF. The DNA for the CDR3 is TGTGCCAGCAGCCCCGATGGGGGGCAGGAGACCCAGTACTTC.

This clonotype appeared a few times. The gene calls are TRBV4-2 and TRBJ2-7, with D perhaps TRBD2 (6 bases). CDR1 is LGHNA and CDR2 is YNFKEQ in the germline V gene. CDR3 size: 16 residues. V lost 0 bases, J lost 2 bases, and 14 bases lay in between. The CDR3 DNA follows: TGTGCCAGCAGCCAAGAATGGGCTAGCGCAACCTACGAGCAGTACTTC. Its translation is CASSQEWASATYEQYF.

This clonotype has a handful of counts. The V call is TRBV12-3 or TRBV12-4, the J call TRBJ1-2, with D uncertain. The V and J ends lost 7 bases and 4 bases respectively, with 16 bases between them. The CDR3 is made up of 14 amino acids. CDR3 sequence reads: CASNPMGAGYGYTF. The CDR3 DNA reads as TGTGCCAGCAACCCCATGGGAGCCGGCTATGGCTACACCTTC.

This clonotype was detected many times. The gene calls are TRBV6-5 and TRBJ2-1; 15 bases agree with TRBD2. V shed 3 bases, J shed 4 bases, and the junction held 16 bases outside the gene matches. Germline V CDR1 and CDR2: MNHEY, SVGAGI. This CDR3 comprises 21 residues. The DNA for the CDR3 is TGTGCCAGCAGTTATTTCGGAGTCGGACTAGCGGGGGGGCCTAGTTACAATGAGCAGTTCTTC. Translation gives CASSYFGVGLAGGPSYNEQFF.

This clonotype appeared many times. The gene calls are TRBV12-3 or TRBV12-4 and TRBJ1-2; D gene unclear. The CDR3 has 11 amino acids. Trimming removed 3 bases from V and 2 bases from J, with 1 base in between. CDR3 in amino acids: CASSFNYGYTF. In nucleotides, the CDR3 is TGTGCCAGCAGTTTCAACTATGGCTACACCTTC.

This clonotype was recorded once. The chain joins TRBV3-1 to TRBJ1-5, with TRBD1 identical over 7 bases. Germline CDR1 and CDR2: LGHDT and YNNKEL (reference sequence). V was clipped by 3 bases and J by 9 bases; unmatched bases: 5. The CDR3 contains 13 residues. The CDR3 region has the DNA TGTGCCAGCAGCCAGACAGGGATGCGGCCCCAGCATTTT. This translates into CASSQTGMRPQHF.

At least ten counts were recorded for this clonotype. The V call is TRBV18, the J call TRBJ2-5; D remains unclear. This CDR3 is built from 15 residues. Germline V gene lookup returns CDR1 KGHSH and CDR2 LQKENI. Trimming cost V 2 bases and J 5 bases, with 15 bases left between them. The CDR3 DNA follows: TGTGCCAGCTCACCAGAAAGTTTAAGAACGGAGACCCAGTACTTC. Protein: CASSPESLRTETQYF. Supplemented by reference TRBV18 and TRBJ2-5, the full variable domain reads NAGVMQNPRHLVRRRGQEARLRCSPMKGHSHVYWYRQLPEEGLKFMVYLQKENIIDESGMPKERFSAEFPKEGPSILRIQQVVRGDSAAYFCASSPESLRTETQYFGPGTRLLVL.

This clonotype has ten or more counts. The chain carries TRBV9 and TRBJ2-7, with 7 bases identical to TRBD2. The J segment lost 6 bases and the V segment lost 3 bases, leaving 12 bases of the junction unmatched. This CDR3 spans 15 amino acids. CDR1 SGDLS and CDR2 YYNGEE come from the germline V gene. The chain's CDR3 is CASSDPSGDGGEQYF. CDR3 sequence (DNA): TGTGCCAGCAGCGATCCAAGCGGGGACGGGGGCGAGCAGTACTTC.